The 7 T cell receptor beta chains below were found in one sample sequenced in a study of cytomegalovirus exposure and HLA in healthy donors. Primers: 60 Vbeta forward and 13 Jbeta reverse. Only in-frame clones appear in the TCRdb table, and some are missing; sequencing was by immunoSEQ multiplex PCR. The record lists about 160,000 clones, of which the ten most abundant hold 1.5% to 2%. Sequencing input: PBMCs. These receptors came from a woman in her forties or fifties in good health and CMV-seronegative.

The chain joins TRBV6-6 to TRBJ2-1; TRBD1 matches 8 bases. This CDR3 is 11 amino acids long. From germline, CDR1 is MNHNY and CDR2 SVGAGI (reference sequence). The V gene end was trimmed by 4 bases and the J gene end by 10 bases; junction bases not matched to a gene: 0. CDR3 nucleotides: TGTGCCAGCAGTTGGACAGGGGAGCAGTTCTTC. Its protein is CASSWTGEQFF.

The V gene is TRBV4-2, the J gene TRBJ2-2; 8 bases fit TRBD2. V was clipped by 0 bases and J by 5 bases; unmatched bases: 8. The CDR3 length is 17 residues. Germline assignment: CDR1 LGHNA and CDR2 YNFKEQ. The CDR3 bases are TGTGCCAGCAGCCAAGAGACGCCCAGCGGGAGAACCGGGGAGCTGTTTTTT. Translation: CASSQETPSGRTGELFF.

The chain joins TRBV7-2 to TRBJ2-7, with D perhaps matching TRBD1 (6 bases). CDR3 size: 14 residues. CDR1 and CDR2 (germline): SGHTA, FQGNSA. V dropped 3 bases and J dropped 0 bases, with 9 bases sitting between them. CDR3 region: CASSFQGGSYEQYF. In DNA, the CDR3 is TGTGCCAGCAGCTTTCAAGGGGGCTCCTACGAGCAGTACTTC.

This rearrangement joins TRBV18 to TRBJ2-2, with a possible D match to TRBD1 (6 bases). V was cut by 3 bases and J by 0 bases, with 11 bases left in between. CDR1 is KGHSH and CDR2 is LQKENI in the germline V gene. The length of the CDR3 is 16 residues. This CDR3 is CASSPSGGANTGELFF. DNA for the CDR3: TGTGCCAGCTCACCTTCTGGGGGCGCGAACACCGGGGAGCTGTTTTTT.

The V and J genes are TRBV9 and TRBJ2-1, with 10 bases fitting TRBD2. Trimming at V came to 2 bases and at J to 10 bases, leaving 3 bases not matched to a gene. CDR3 length equals 13 residues. CDR1 and CDR2 from the germline V gene are SGDLS and YYNGEE. The CDR3 loop reads CASSVTSGTEQFF. CDR3 nucleotide sequence: TGTGCCAGCAGCGTCACTAGCGGGACCGAGCAGTTCTTC.

This chain uses TRBV18 with TRBJ1-4; 7 bases match TRBD1. Germline assignment: CDR1 KGHSH and CDR2 LQKENI. The J segment lost 5 bases and the V segment lost 0 bases, leaving 9 bases of the junction unmatched. The CDR3 has 17 residues. CDR3 bases: TGTGCCAGCTCACCACCGTCAACGGGGACAGCAAATGAAAAACTGTTTTTT. Protein: CASSPPSTGTANEKLFF.

In DNA, the CDR3 is TGTGCCAGCAGTTCCCGGGGGGGCGAGCAGTACTTC. Translated: CASSSRGGEQYF. This sequence joins TRBV27 and TRBJ2-7; TRBD2 matches 8 bases. J gave up 6 bases and V 4 bases, and 2 bases lay outside the gene matches. CDR1 and CDR2 (germline): MNHEY, SMNVEV (reference sequence). This CDR3 has 12 amino acids.